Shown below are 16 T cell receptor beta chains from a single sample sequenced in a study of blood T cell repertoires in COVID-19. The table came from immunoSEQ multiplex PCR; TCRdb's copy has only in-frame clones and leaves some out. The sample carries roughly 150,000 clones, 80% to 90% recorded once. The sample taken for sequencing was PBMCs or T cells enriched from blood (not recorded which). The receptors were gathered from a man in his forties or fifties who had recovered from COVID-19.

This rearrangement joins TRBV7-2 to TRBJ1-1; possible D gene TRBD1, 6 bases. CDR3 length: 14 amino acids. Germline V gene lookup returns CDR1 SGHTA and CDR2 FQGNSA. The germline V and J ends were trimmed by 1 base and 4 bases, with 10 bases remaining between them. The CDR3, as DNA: TGTGCCAGCAGCTTAGTCGCCAGGGGCACTGAAGCTTTCTTT. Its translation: CASSLVARGTEAFF.

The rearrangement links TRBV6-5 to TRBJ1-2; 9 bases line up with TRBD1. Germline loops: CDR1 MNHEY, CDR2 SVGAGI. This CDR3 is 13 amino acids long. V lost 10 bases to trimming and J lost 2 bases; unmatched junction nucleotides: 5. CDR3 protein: CATRGQGNYGYTF. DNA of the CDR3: TGTGCCACCCGTGGACAGGGGAACTATGGCTACACCTTC.

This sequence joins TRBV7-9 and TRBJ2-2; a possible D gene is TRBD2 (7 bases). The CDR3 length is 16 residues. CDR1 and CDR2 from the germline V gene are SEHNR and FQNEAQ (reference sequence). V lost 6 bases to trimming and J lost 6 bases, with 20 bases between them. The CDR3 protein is CASSPPGGQGPGELFF. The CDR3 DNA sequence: TGTGCCAGCAGTCCACCGGGGGGCCAGGGACCCGGGGAGCTGTTTTTT.

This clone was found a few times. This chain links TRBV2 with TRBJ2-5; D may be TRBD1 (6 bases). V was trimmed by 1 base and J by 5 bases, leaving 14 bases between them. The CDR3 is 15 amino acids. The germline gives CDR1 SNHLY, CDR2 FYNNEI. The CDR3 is CASSEDRVWVETQYF. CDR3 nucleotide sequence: TGTGCCAGCAGTGAAGACAGGGTTTGGGTGGAGACCCAGTACTTC.

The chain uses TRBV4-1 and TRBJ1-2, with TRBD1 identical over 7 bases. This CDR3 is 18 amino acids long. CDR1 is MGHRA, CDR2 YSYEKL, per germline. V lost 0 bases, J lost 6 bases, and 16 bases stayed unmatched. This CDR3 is CASSQEGYGQVVFHGYTF. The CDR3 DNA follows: TGCGCCAGCAGCCAAGAAGGGTACGGACAGGTCGTATTCCATGGCTACACCTTC.

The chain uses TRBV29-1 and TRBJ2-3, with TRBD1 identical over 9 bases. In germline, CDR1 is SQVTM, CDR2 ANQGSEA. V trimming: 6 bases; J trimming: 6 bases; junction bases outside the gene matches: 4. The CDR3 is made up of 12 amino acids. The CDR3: CSVTQGADTQYF. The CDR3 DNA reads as TGCAGCGTAACACAGGGGGCCGATACGCAGTATTTT.

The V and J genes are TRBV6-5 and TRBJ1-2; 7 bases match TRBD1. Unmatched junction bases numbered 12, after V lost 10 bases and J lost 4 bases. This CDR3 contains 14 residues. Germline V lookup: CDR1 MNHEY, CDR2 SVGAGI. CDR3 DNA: TGTGCCACCGTCACAGGGGCGGGGGGCTATGGCTACACCTTC. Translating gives CATVTGAGGYGYTF.

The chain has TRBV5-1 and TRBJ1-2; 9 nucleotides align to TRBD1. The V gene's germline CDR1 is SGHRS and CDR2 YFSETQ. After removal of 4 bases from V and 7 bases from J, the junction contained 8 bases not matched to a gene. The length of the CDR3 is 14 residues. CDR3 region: CASSPDTGGIGYTF. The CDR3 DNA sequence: TGCGCCAGCAGCCCGGATACAGGGGGCATTGGCTACACCTTC.

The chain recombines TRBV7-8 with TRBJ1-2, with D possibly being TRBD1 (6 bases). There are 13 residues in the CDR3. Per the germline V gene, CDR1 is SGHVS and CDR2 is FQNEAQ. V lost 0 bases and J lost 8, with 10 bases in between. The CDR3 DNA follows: TGTGCCAGCAGCTTAGCCACAGGGACCGGCTACACCTTC. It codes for CASSLATGTGYTF. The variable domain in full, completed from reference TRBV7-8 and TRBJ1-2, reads GAGVSQSPRYKVAKRGQDVALRCDPISGHVSLFWYQQALGQGPEFLTYFQNEAQLDKSGLPSDRFFAERPEGSVSTLKIQRTQQEDSAVYLCASSLATGTGYTFGSGTRLTVV.

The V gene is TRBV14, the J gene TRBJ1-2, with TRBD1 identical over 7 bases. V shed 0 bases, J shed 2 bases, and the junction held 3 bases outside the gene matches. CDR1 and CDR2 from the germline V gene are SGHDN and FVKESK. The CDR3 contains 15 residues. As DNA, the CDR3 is TGTGCCAGCAGCCAAGACTTACAGGGGAACTATGGCTACACCTTC. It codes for CASSQDLQGNYGYTF.

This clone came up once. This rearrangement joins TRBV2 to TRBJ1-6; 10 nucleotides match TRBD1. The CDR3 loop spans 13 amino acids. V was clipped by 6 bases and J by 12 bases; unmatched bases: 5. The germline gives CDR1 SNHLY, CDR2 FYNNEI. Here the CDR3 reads CASRARDRGPLHF. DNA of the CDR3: TGTGCCAGCAGAGCCCGGGACAGGGGACCCCTCCACTTT.

The CDR3 coding sequence is TGCAGCGTTGAAGGACAGGCCACTGAAGCTTTCTTT. Translated, it gives CSVEGQATEAFF. The V call is TRBV29-1, the J call TRBJ1-1; tentative D call: TRBD1 (6 bases). CDR1 SQVTM and CDR2 ANQGSEA come from the germline V gene. CDR3 length equals 12 residues. V was cut by 1 base and J by 4 bases, with 7 bases left in between.

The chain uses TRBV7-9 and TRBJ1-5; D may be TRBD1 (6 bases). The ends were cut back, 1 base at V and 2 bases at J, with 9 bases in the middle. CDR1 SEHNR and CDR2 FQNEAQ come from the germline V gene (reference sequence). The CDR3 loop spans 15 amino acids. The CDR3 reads CASSLGGQRNQPQHF. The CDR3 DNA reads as TGTGCCAGCAGCTTAGGCGGACAGCGCAATCAGCCCCAGCATTTT.

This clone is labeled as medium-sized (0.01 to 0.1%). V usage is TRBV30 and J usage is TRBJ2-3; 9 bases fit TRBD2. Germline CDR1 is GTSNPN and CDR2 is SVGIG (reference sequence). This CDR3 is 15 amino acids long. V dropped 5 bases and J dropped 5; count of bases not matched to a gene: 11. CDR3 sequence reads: CAWEGSGGLVDTQYF. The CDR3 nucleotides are TGTGCCTGGGAGGGTAGCGGGGGATTGGTAGATACGCAGTATTTT.

The CDR3 bases are TGCGCCAGCAGCCAAGATGCGGGGGCCCTCTACGAGCAGTACTTC. Translated: CASSQDAGALYEQYF. The J gene is TRBJ2-7, the V gene TRBV4-1; possibly TRBD2 for D (7 bases). The CDR3 consists of 15 residues. V dropped 0 bases and J dropped 3 bases, with 12 bases sitting between them. CDR1 and CDR2 (germline): MGHRA, YSYEKL.

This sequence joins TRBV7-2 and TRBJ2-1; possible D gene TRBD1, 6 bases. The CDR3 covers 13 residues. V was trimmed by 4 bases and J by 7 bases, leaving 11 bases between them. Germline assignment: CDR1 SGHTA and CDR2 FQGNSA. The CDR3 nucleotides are TGTGCCAGCAGCTCACAGGGATTTAATGAGCAGTTCTTC. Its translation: CASSSQGFNEQFF.